A single sample gave rise to the 30 T cell receptor beta chains below, sequenced in a study of blood T cell repertoires in COVID-19. Assay: immunoSEQ multiplex PCR; the TCRdb copy retains only in-frame clones and omits some. This table holds over 200,000 clones, 91% found once. The sample consisted of peripheral blood. The receptors were gathered from a person aged 18 to 29 with COVID-19, enrolled during active disease.

The CDR3 DNA follows: TGCAGCGTTGAAGAGGAAGGGGTCTACGAGCAGTACTTC. Its translation is CSVEEEGVYEQYF. The J gene is TRBJ2-7, the V gene TRBV29-1; a possible D gene is TRBD1 (5 bases). Germline V gene data show CDR1 as SQVTM and CDR2 as ANQGSEA. This CDR3 has 13 amino acids. Trimming cost V 0 bases and J 3 bases, with 9 bases left between them.

The CDR3 nucleotides are TGTGCCAGTAGTATTTGGCAGAGCACAGATACGCAGTATTTT. Amino acid sequence: CASSIWQSTDTQYF. The chain combines TRBV19 with TRBJ2-3, with D unclear. This CDR3 has 14 residues. Germline-derived CDR1 and CDR2 are LNHDA and SQIVND (reference sequence). V gave up 3 bases and J gave up 0 bases, with 7 bases separating them. The variable domain in full, completed from reference TRBV19 and TRBJ2-3, reads DGGITQSPKYLFRKEGQNVTLSCEQNLNHDAMYWYRQDPGQGLRLIYYSQIVNDFQKGDIAEGYSVSREKKESFPLTVTSAQKNPTAFYLCASSIWQSTDTQYFGPGTRLTVL.

This chain joins TRBV19 and TRBJ2-7; 10 bases fit TRBD2. Per the germline V gene, CDR1 is LNHDA and CDR2 is SQIVND (reference sequence). The trim removed 10 bases at V and 3 bases at J, leaving 9 bases unmatched. This CDR3 has 14 residues. The DNA of the CDR3 is TGTGCCACGGCGGGGGCTAGCGGGAGCTACGAGCAGTACTTC. It yields the protein CATAGASGSYEQYF. The whole variable domain, remainder taken from reference TRBV19 and TRBJ2-7, is DGGITQSPKYLFRKEGQNVTLSCEQNLNHDAMYWYRQDPGQGLRLIYYSQIVNDFQKGDIAEGYSVSREKKESFPLTVTSAQKNPTAFYLCATAGASGSYEQYFGPGTRLTVT.

This clone was observed a single time. The chain is built from TRBV14 and TRBJ2-3, with D hard to call. The CDR3 spans 13 residues. Per germline, CDR1 SGHDN and CDR2 FVKESK. V lost 1 base to trimming and J lost 5 bases, with 7 bases between them. The CDR3: CASSQVAGDTQYF. DNA for the CDR3: TGTGCCAGCAGCCAAGTGGCTGGAGATACGCAGTATTTT.

The chain uses TRBV19 and TRBJ2-2, with D perhaps TRBD1 (6 bases). Germline assignment: CDR1 LNHDA and CDR2 SQIVND (reference sequence). With 6 bases removed from V and 7 bases from J, the gap between germline ends came to 12 bases. This CDR3 contains 13 residues. CDR3: CASREGGIGELFF. The DNA of the CDR3 is TGTGCCAGTAGGGAAGGGGGAATCGGGGAGCTGTTTTTT. The full variable domain, its missing parts supplied by reference TRBV19 and TRBJ2-2, is DGGITQSPKYLFRKEGQNVTLSCEQNLNHDAMYWYRQDPGQGLRLIYYSQIVNDFQKGDIAEGYSVSREKKESFPLTVTSAQKNPTAFYLCASREGGIGELFFGEGSRLTVL.

This clone has more than one count but fewer than ten. The chain is built from TRBV10-3 and TRBJ1-5, with D unresolved. V gave up 2 bases and J gave up 4 bases, with 9 bases separating them. Germline-derived CDR1 and CDR2 are ENHRY and SYGVKD. The CDR3 has 14 amino acids. CDR3 nucleotide sequence: TGTGCCATCAGTGAGATCCCGGGGAATCAGCCCCAGCATTTT. It is translated as CAISEIPGNQPQHF.

The chain uses TRBV7-6 and TRBJ2-7; 9 positions agree with TRBD2. The V segment lost 0 bases and the J segment 4 bases; nucleotides outside the gene matches: 4. The CDR3 extends over 15 amino acids. Germline V CDR1 and CDR2: SGHVS, FNYEAQ. This CDR3 reads CASSLAGSGSYEQYF. In DNA, the CDR3 is TGTGCCAGCAGCTTAGCGGGTAGCGGGAGTTACGAGCAGTACTTC.

The chain couples TRBV10-3 to TRBJ2-1; D might be TRBD2 (6 bases). The CDR3 length is 14 residues. Germline assignment: CDR1 ENHRY and CDR2 SYGVKD. V shed 6 bases and J shed 4 bases, with 13 bases lying between them. The CDR3 nucleotides read TGTGCCATCAGGGGACTGGGGTTGTACAATGAGCAGTTCTTC. This codes for CAIRGLGLYNEQFF.

The chain uses TRBV4-1 and TRBJ2-3; TRBD1 aligns across 9 bases. CDR3 size: 16 residues. The V gene's germline CDR1 is MGHRA and CDR2 YSYEKL. Trimming cost V 4 bases and J 4 bases; bases outside gene matches: 9. The CDR3, as DNA: TGCGCCAGCAGCCGGGGGACCACAGGGGGCGCAGATACGCAGTATTTT. Its translation is CASSRGTTGGADTQYF.

This rearrangement joins TRBV23-1 to TRBJ2-2, with D maybe TRBD2 (5 bases). TRBV23-1 is recorded as an ORF, its role being uncertain. The CDR3 runs 12 residues. The CDR3 nucleotides are TGCGGCGCCCCCGGGGACACCGGGGAGCTGTTTTTT. Translating gives CGAPGDTGELFF.

The J gene is TRBJ2-3, the V gene TRBV3-1 (or the pseudogene TRBV3-2), with a weak D call TRBD2 (6 bases). V lost 2 bases, J lost 0 bases, and 12 bases lay in between. The germline CDR1 and CDR2 sequences are LGHDT and YNNKEL (reference sequence). This CDR3 spans 16 amino acids. CDR3 sequence: CASSQRGTTSTDTQYF. As DNA, the CDR3 is TGTGCCAGCAGCCAACGGGGGACGACTAGCACAGATACGCAGTATTTT.

The count of this clone is one. This rearrangement joins TRBV15 to TRBJ2-1, with 10 bases fitting TRBD2. CDR1 is LNHNV and CDR2 is YYDKDF in the germline V gene (reference sequence). This CDR3 region has 14 residues. With 5 bases clipped from V and 10 bases from J, the junction kept 8 bases outside the gene matches. CDR3 protein: CATSVGTSASEQFF. The CDR3 nucleotides read TGTGCCACCAGCGTTGGGACTAGCGCCTCGGAGCAGTTCTTC.

This clone has just one count. V and J are TRBV6-5 and TRBJ2-7; 7 bases line up with TRBD2. The germline V gene encodes CDR1 MNHEY and CDR2 SVGAGI. There are 13 residues in the CDR3. V shed 9 bases and J 0 bases; nucleotides not matched to a gene: 5. CDR3 nucleotide sequence: TGTGCCAGTAGCGGGTTGAGCTCCTACGAGCAGTACTTC. Amino acid sequence: CASSGLSSYEQYF.

This rearrangement joins TRBV19 to TRBJ1-2; 8 bases align to TRBD1. The CDR3 runs to 14 residues. CDR1 and CDR2 from the germline V gene are LNHDA and SQIVND (reference sequence). Trimming removed 5 bases from V and 12 bases from J; junction bases left unmatched: 14. The CDR3 DNA follows: TGTGCCAGTAGTCTCACGGACAGGGCGAGTTGGCACACCTTC. This translates into CASSLTDRASWHTF.

The chain is built from TRBV27 and TRBJ2-7; weak D call: TRBD2 (6 bases). CDR3 size: 13 residues. Per the germline V gene, CDR1 is MNHEY and CDR2 is SMNVEV (reference sequence). The V end was cut by 5 bases, the J end by 6 bases, with 14 bases between. The CDR3 DNA reads as TGTGCCAGCAGTAGCAGCTGGGGGGTCGAGCAGTACTTC. Translating it yields CASSSSWGVEQYF.

The V gene is TRBV10-3, the J gene TRBJ2-7; 9 nucleotides align to TRBD2. Germline CDR1 ENHRY, CDR2 SYGVKD. After removal of 4 bases from V and 4 bases from J, the junction contained 2 bases not matched to a gene. This CDR3 is built from 13 residues. The CDR3 reads CAISGSGSYEQYF. CDR3 nucleotide sequence: TGTGCCATCAGTGGTAGCGGGAGTTACGAGCAGTACTTC.

V is TRBV5-4 and J is TRBJ2-3, with D unresolved. CDR3 size: 13 residues. V was cut by 1 base and J by 5 bases, with 8 bases left in between. The germline V gene has CDR1 SGHNT and CDR2 YYREEE (reference sequence). The CDR3 loop reads CASSLNREDTQYF. In DNA, the CDR3 is TGTGCCAGCAGCTTGAATCGAGAAGATACGCAGTATTTT.

The chain carries TRBV9 and TRBJ1-6, with TRBD1 matching over 12 bases. The CDR3 length is 16 residues. V shed 2 bases, J shed 7 bases, and the junction held 4 bases outside the gene matches. Per germline, CDR1 SGDLS and CDR2 YYNGEE. The CDR3 nucleotides read TGTGCCAGCAGCGTTCTGGGACAGGGGGCGAATTCACCCCTCCACTTT. This translates into CASSVLGQGANSPLHF.

This clone was seen once. This chain links TRBV7-9 with TRBJ1-1, with 9 bases matching TRBD1. V lost 5 bases to trimming and J lost 3 bases; unmatched junction nucleotides: 16. CDR3 length equals 18 residues. Germline V gene sequence: CDR1 SEHNR, CDR2 FQNEAQ (reference sequence). In DNA form, the CDR3 reads TGTGCCAGCAGCGAAACGACCACAGGGGGCACGGGGGACACTGAAGCTTTCTTT. Translating it yields CASSETTTGGTGDTEAFF.

This chain links TRBV7-9 with TRBJ2-7; D is undetermined. Trimming cost V 0 bases and J 3 bases, with 6 bases left between them. The CDR3 covers 13 residues. From germline, CDR1 is SEHNR and CDR2 FQNEAQ (reference sequence). The CDR3 protein is CASSLALGYEQYF. CDR3 DNA: TGTGCCAGCAGCTTAGCGCTAGGCTACGAGCAGTACTTC.

The chain is built from TRBV6-1 and TRBJ2-7, with a possible D match to TRBD1 (5 bases). Germline V gene lookup returns CDR1 MNHNS and CDR2 SASEGT. Trimming removed 3 bases at V and 2 bases at J, with 14 bases between. The length of the CDR3 is 15 residues. The CDR3 sequence: CASSEERAGPYEQYF. CDR3 DNA: TGTGCCAGCAGTGAGGAAAGGGCAGGGCCCTACGAGCAGTACTTC.

The rearrangement links TRBV19 to TRBJ1-1, with 10 bases aligning to TRBD1. The CDR3 spans 13 residues. V lost 6 bases, J lost 7 bases, and 5 bases stayed unmatched. The germline V gene encodes CDR1 LNHDA and CDR2 SQIVND (reference sequence). For the CDR3, the DNA is TGTGCCAGTAGCAGACAGGGGGCTCTTGAAGCTTTCTTT. It specifies CASSRQGALEAFF.

This clone was recorded only once. The chain employs TRBV5-6 and TRBJ2-7, with 7 nucleotides matching TRBD2. Germline trimming cut 1 base from V and 1 base from J; bases unmatched to any gene: 8. The CDR3 sequence is 16 residues long. Germline CDR1 SGHDT, CDR2 YYEEEE. The CDR3 DNA sequence: TGTGCCAGCAGCTTGTGGCGGGAGTTCGAATCCTACGAGCAGTACTTC. This gives the protein CASSLWREFESYEQYF.

The rearrangement uses TRBV2 and TRBJ1-1; 9 nucleotides agree with TRBD1. V lost 5 bases to trimming and J lost 1 base; unmatched junction nucleotides: 2. Looked up from germline, CDR1 is SNHLY and CDR2 is FYNNEI. The CDR3 runs to 14 residues. The CDR3 region has the DNA TGTGCCAGCAGTTACAGGGGGCAGAACACTGAAGCTTTCTTT. As protein: CASSYRGQNTEAFF. The full variable domain, in which reference TRBV2 and TRBJ1-1 provide the parts outside the CDR3, is EPEVTQTPSHQVTQMGQEVILRCVPISNHLYFYWYRQILGQKVEFLVSFYNNEISEKSEIFDDQFSVERPDGSNFTLKIRSTKLEDSAMYFCASSYRGQNTEAFFGQGTRLTVV.

The CDR3 bases are TGCGCCAGCAGCGTTTGGGCGGGAGCCGAGCAGTACTTC. Amino acid sequence: CASSVWAGAEQYF. This rearrangement joins TRBV5-1 to TRBJ2-7; 7 bases line up with TRBD2. Trimming removed 4 bases from V and 6 bases from J; junction bases left unmatched: 7. From germline, CDR1 is SGHRS and CDR2 YFSETQ. The CDR3 sequence is 13 residues long.

A single count supports this clone. The genes are TRBV27 and TRBJ1-5; D ambiguous. This CDR3 comprises 15 residues. Germline CDR1 is MNHEY and CDR2 is SMNVEV (reference sequence). V was pared by 5 bases and J by 3 bases, with 14 bases between. Written as DNA, the CDR3 is TGTGCCAGCAGTACGATACGAGAGGACAATCAGCCCCAGCATTTT. Translating gives CASSTIREDNQPQHF.

The V call is TRBV5-1, the J call TRBJ2-3; a possible D gene is TRBD1 (5 bases). Trimming took off 5 bases at V and 0 bases at J, with 13 bases between the two ends. Germline V gene data show CDR1 as SGHRS and CDR2 as YFSETQ. The CDR3 is 15 amino acids. CDR3 coding DNA: TGCGCCAGCAGTACGAATGGACATAGCACAGATACGCAGTATTTT. Translating gives CASSTNGHSTDTQYF.

This clone was counted a single time. The chain recombines TRBV28 with TRBJ1-5; 8 bases align to TRBD1. The V gene end was trimmed by 2 bases and the J gene end by 6 bases; junction bases not matched to a gene: 3. This CDR3 has 14 residues. The germline CDR1 and CDR2 sequences are MDHEN and SYDVKM. CDR3 sequence (DNA): TGTGCCAGCAGTTTAGGACAGGGCGCTCAGCCCCAGCATTTT. Protein product: CASSLGQGAQPQHF.

This chain links TRBV6-5 with TRBJ2-7; TRBD2 aligns across 7 bases. There are 15 residues in the CDR3. V lost 7 bases, J lost 3 bases, and 12 bases stayed unmatched. Germline CDR1 and CDR2: MNHEY and SVGAGI. The CDR3 spells CASMGGSIAFYEQYF. The CDR3 DNA reads TGTGCCAGCATGGGCGGGAGTATAGCATTCTACGAGCAGTACTTC.

J is TRBJ2-7 and V is TRBV7-9; 7 bases map to TRBD2. Trimming at V came to 2 bases and at J to 6 bases, leaving 7 bases not matched to a gene. The length of the CDR3 is 14 residues. Germline V gene sequence: CDR1 SEHNR, CDR2 FQNEAQ (reference sequence). CDR3 in DNA: TGTGCCAGCAGCTTACGTAAGAGCGGGGTCGAGCAGTACTTC. Translated, it gives CASSLRKSGVEQYF.